This passage covers 8 T cell receptor beta chains from one sample sequenced in a study of blood T cell repertoires in COVID-19. TCRdb keeps only in-frame clones here, not all; method: immunoSEQ multiplex PCR. The sample has 100,000 or so clones; more than 85% are singletons. The sequencing sample was made of peripheral blood. These receptors all come from a man between 45 and 60 years old with active or convalescent COVID-19.

This clone was counted between two and nine times. This chain connects TRBV9 to TRBJ2-5; 8 bases are a match to TRBD2. The germline CDR1 and CDR2 sequences are SGDLS and YYNGEE. Trimming cost V 0 bases and J 1 base; bases outside gene matches: 2. The CDR3 is 15 amino acids. CDR3 coding DNA: TGTGCCAGCAGCGTAGCGGGGGGGCCCCAAGAGACCCAGTACTTC. This encodes CASSVAGGPQETQYF.

V and J are TRBV18 and TRBJ2-3; tentatively, D is TRBD1 (5 bases). The CDR3 is made up of 14 amino acids. CDR1 is KGHSH, CDR2 LQKENI, per germline. V was cut by 3 bases and J by 3 bases, with 10 bases left in between. The CDR3 region has the DNA TGTGCCAGCTCACCGAAGTCAGGGACAGATACGCAGTATTTT. Residues: CASSPKSGTDTQYF.

The chain links TRBV14 to TRBJ2-1; the match to TRBD2 covers 8 bases. The V and J ends lost 0 bases and 1 base, in that order; junction bases with no gene match: 8. CDR1 is SGHDN, CDR2 FVKESK, per germline. The CDR3 loop spans 18 amino acids. The CDR3 DNA follows: TGTGCCAGCAGCCAAGAAGGGTGGAGCGGGGGTTCCTACAATGAGCAGTTCTTC. Protein product: CASSQEGWSGGSYNEQFF.

The V call is TRBV3-1 (or the pseudogene TRBV3-2), the J call TRBJ2-7, with no clear D. V was trimmed by 1 base and J by 3 bases, leaving 4 bases between them. The CDR3 has 12 amino acids. In germline, CDR1 is LGHDT, CDR2 YNNKEL (reference sequence). For the CDR3, the DNA is TGTGCCAGCAGCCAAGTCAGCTACGAGCAGTACTTC. Translation gives CASSQVSYEQYF.

The chain has TRBV5-1 and TRBJ2-5, with D perhaps matching TRBD2 (6 bases). The CDR3 totals 14 residues. Germline CDR1 and CDR2: SGHRS and YFSETQ. V was shortened by 0 bases and J by 2 bases, with 8 bases between the two germline ends. CDR3 region: CASSLAAGQETQYF. CDR3 nucleotide sequence: TGCGCCAGCAGCTTGGCGGCGGGACAAGAGACCCAGTACTTC.

This clone was detected once. The CDR3 sequence: CSAANAGYNEQFF. CDR3 nucleotide sequence: TGCAGCGCGGCCAACGCAGGGTACAATGAGCAGTTCTTC. This chain connects TRBV29-1 to TRBJ2-1; a weak D match, TRBD1 (5 bases). Per germline, CDR1 SQVTM and CDR2 ANQGSEA. The CDR3 covers 13 residues. V lost 7 bases to trimming and J lost 4 bases, with 14 bases between them.

The chain links TRBV19 to TRBJ2-6; possibly TRBD1 for D (6 bases). From germline, CDR1 is LNHDA and CDR2 SQIVND (reference sequence). The CDR3 is 15 residues long. Trimming shortened V by 5 bases and J by 2 bases, and 10 bases separated the two germline ends. The DNA of the CDR3 is TGTGCCAGTAGTCGGACAGCTACTGGGGCCAACGTCCTGACTTTC. It encodes CASSRTATGANVLTF.

CDR3: CASSQLAGGQGDTQYF. CDR3 coding DNA: TGTGCCAGCAGCCAATTAGCGGGGGGTCAGGGGGATACGCAGTATTTT. The chain employs TRBV3-1 (or the pseudogene TRBV3-2) and TRBJ2-3; 10 bases line up with TRBD2. There are 16 residues in the CDR3. Germline-derived CDR1 and CDR2 are LGHDT and YNNKEL (reference sequence). Unmatched junction bases numbered 8, after V lost 2 bases and J lost 6 bases.